This T cell receptor beta chain appears in the sequencing data of a study of early T cells in non-severe SARS-CoV-2 infection. MiXCR, run by TCRdb on the 5' RACE reads, gives a single entry per CDR3 protein. Of 50,000 to 65,000 distinct CDR3 sequences listed, more than 15% are singletons. Losses at the gene ends were 7 bases for V and 2 bases for J; bases not matched to a gene: 7. Germline CDR1 ENHRY, CDR2 SYGVKD. The length of the CDR3 is 15 residues. V usage is TRBV10-3 and J usage is TRBJ2-2; TRBD1 matches 7 bases. The specimen comprised whole blood, sampled at baseline. The source is an adult who was a healthcare worker with PCR-confirmed SARS-CoV-2 infection or an uninfected control (not recorded which). The CDR3, as DNA: TGTGCCATCAACCCCGGGACAGCAAACACCGGGGAGCTGTTTTTT. Translation gives CAINPGTANTGELFF.